This T cell receptor (beta chain) was captured in a study of identical twins. Study-level findings and limits: It was out-of-frame TCR alpha sharing in monozygotic twins that models underestimated. Instead of following the same donors, the conclusions were based on cross-sectional statistical analysis.

The CDR3 has 15 residues. V lost 8 bases to trimming and J lost 8 bases; unmatched junction nucleotides: 12. Germline CDR1 is SGHVS and CDR2 is FNYEAQ. This clonotype has at least ten counts. Its matching antigen is unknown. TCRdb used MiXCR to reprocess the 5' RACE reads, holding one entry per CDR3 protein. The data hold hundreds of thousands of distinct CDR3 sequences, with around 22% observed a single time. Separately, the same data were catalogued under a study of yellow fever vaccine responses in identical twins. That work contributes: Twins' vaccine T cell responses were reported to seem partly convergent and partly personalized.

The V call is TRBV7-6, the J call TRBJ2-2; 9 nucleotides agree with TRBD2. The clonotype originates from a young woman in good health. The sequenced sample consisted of CD4+ T cells sorted from blood. In nucleotides, the CDR3 is TGTGCCAGCTATAGTAGCGGGGGTCCGAGGGGGGAGCTGTTTTTT. This encodes CASYSSGGPRGELFF. The full variable domain, with the rest looked up from reference TRBV7-6 and TRBJ2-2, is GAGVSQSPRYKVTKRGQDVALRCDPISGHVSLYWYRQALGQGPEFLTYFNYEAQQDKSGLPNDRFSAERPEGSISTLTIQRTEQRDSAMYRCASYSSGGPRGELFFGEGSRLTVL.